One T cell receptor beta chain is described in this entry. This entry belongs to a study of control samples from healthy donors and cancer patients. Germline V gene lookup returns CDR1 SNHLY and CDR2 FYNNEI. Trimming removed 7 bases from V and 6 bases from J; junction bases left unmatched: 7. This CDR3 spans 15 amino acids. Produced via immunoSEQ multiplex PCR; TCRdb's table is partial and in-frame only. The sample consists of some 140,000 clones, nearly 90% of them appearing once. The sample taken for sequencing was PBMCs. The TCR was taken from a man aged 50 to 60 with head and neck cancer. The V and J genes are TRBV2 and TRBJ2-1; 12 bases line up with TRBD2. The CDR3 sequence is CASTNLAGGPNEQFF. DNA of the CDR3: TGTGCCAGCACCAATCTAGCGGGAGGGCCCAATGAGCAGTTCTTC. The full variable domain, completed using reference TRBV2 and TRBJ2-1, is EPEVTQTPSHQVTQMGQEVILRCVPISNHLYFYWYRQILGQKVEFLVSFYNNEISEKSEIFDDQFSVERPDGSNFTLKIRSTKLEDSAMYFCASTNLAGGPNEQFFGPGTRLTVL.